These 17 T cell receptor beta chains originate from one sample sequenced in a study of control samples from healthy donors and cancer patients. Sequenced by immunoSEQ multiplex PCR; TCRdb stores in-frame clones only, minus some. The sample carries 70,000 to 75,000 clones, about 90% recorded once. The sequenced sample was blood. All receptors come from a woman aged 50 to 60 in good health.

This clone has more than one count but fewer than ten. The chain uses TRBV5-1 and TRBJ2-6; 11 bases line up with TRBD1. With 2 bases clipped from V and 4 bases from J, the junction kept 11 bases outside the gene matches. This CDR3 is built from 19 residues. Germline V gives CDR1 SGHRS, CDR2 YFSETQ. CDR3 amino acids: CASSLWGGQGAVGANVLTF. The CDR3 coding sequence is TGCGCCAGCAGCTTATGGGGTGGACAGGGGGCTGTCGGGGCCAACGTCCTGACTTTC.

V is TRBV29-1 and J is TRBJ2-2, with D possibly matching TRBD1 (6 bases). Looked up from germline, CDR1 is SQVTM and CDR2 is ANQGSEA. The V gene lost 4 bases and the J gene lost 5 bases, with 14 bases spanning the gap. The CDR3 is 14 residues long. The CDR3 protein is CSVGGRPATGELFF. In nucleotides, the CDR3 is TGCAGCGTTGGGGGGCGGCCTGCGACCGGGGAGCTGTTTTTT.

This rearrangement joins TRBV14 to TRBJ2-1; no clear D. The CDR3 sequence is 11 residues long. Trimming cost V 4 bases and J 3 bases, with 1 base left between them. Germline CDR1 reads SGHDN; CDR2 reads FVKESK. The CDR3 nucleotides read TGTGCCAGCAGCCTCTACAATGAGCAGTTCTTC. Translated: CASSLYNEQFF.

V usage is TRBV18 and J usage is TRBJ2-7, with D maybe TRBD2 (5 bases). Trimming cost V 0 bases and J 6 bases, with 15 bases left between them. From germline, CDR1 is KGHSH and CDR2 LQKENI. The CDR3 loop spans 15 amino acids. CDR3 in DNA: TGTGCCAGCTCACCACCGGCCGGGGTCTTCCGCGAGCAGTACTTC. Its translation: CASSPPAGVFREQYF.

J is TRBJ1-4 and V is TRBV19; 7 nucleotides agree with TRBD1. This CDR3 comprises 14 residues. Losses at the gene ends were 5 bases for V and 7 bases for J; bases not matched to a gene: 7. Germline CDR1 reads LNHDA; CDR2 reads SQIVND (reference sequence). The CDR3 region has the DNA TGTGCCAGTAGTCGGACAGGCGGAAGTGAAAAACTGTTTTTT. As protein: CASSRTGGSEKLFF.

The V gene is TRBV5-1, the J gene TRBJ1-2; D gene unclear. The V gene's germline CDR1 is SGHRS and CDR2 YFSETQ. This CDR3 has 14 residues. Trimming took off 0 bases at V and 9 bases at J, with 15 bases between the two ends. In DNA, the CDR3 is TGCGCCAGCAGCTTGGAGGAGTCGAAGGGAAGCTACACCTTC. It specifies CASSLEESKGSYTF.

CDR3 loop: CAISRDRGEEQFF. CDR3 sequence (DNA): TGTGCCATCAGCCGGGACAGGGGTGAAGAGCAGTTCTTC. This rearrangement joins TRBV10-3 to TRBJ2-1; 10 positions agree with TRBD1. Germline trimming cut 6 bases from V and 10 bases from J; bases unmatched to any gene: 6. Germline V gene sequence: CDR1 ENHRY, CDR2 SYGVKD. The CDR3 runs 13 residues.

The rearrangement links TRBV30 to TRBJ2-5, with D perhaps matching TRBD1 (6 bases). This CDR3 has 13 residues. Germline V lookup: CDR1 GTSNPN, CDR2 SVGIG (reference sequence). With 2 bases removed from V and 5 bases from J, the gap between germline ends came to 12 bases. CDR3 nucleotides: TGTGCCTGGAGTCCAGGGGTAGGCGAGACCCAGTACTTC. Its protein is CAWSPGVGETQYF.

The chain carries TRBV27 and TRBJ2-1, with unresolved D. V lost 5 bases and J 3 bases, leaving 17 bases between the germline ends. Germline V gene data show CDR1 as MNHEY and CDR2 as SMNVEV (reference sequence). The CDR3 sequence is 16 residues long. This CDR3 reads CASSALSLHLYNEQFF. For the CDR3, the DNA is TGTGCCAGCAGTGCCCTCTCGTTACACCTCTACAATGAGCAGTTCTTC.

The V and J genes are TRBV6-6 and TRBJ1-1; 7 bases are shared with TRBD1. CDR1 and CDR2 from the germline V gene are MNHNY and SVGAGI (reference sequence). After removal of 6 bases from V and 8 bases from J, the junction contained 9 bases not matched to a gene. The CDR3 consists of 13 residues. The CDR3 DNA reads TGTGCCAGCAGAGGGAGACAGGGCCTAGAAGCTTTCTTT. Protein sequence: CASRGRQGLEAFF.

The chain carries TRBV3-1 (or the pseudogene TRBV3-2) and TRBJ2-2, with D unclear. This CDR3 has 11 residues. Germline CDR1 LGHDT, CDR2 YNNKEL (reference sequence). V lost 8 bases to trimming and J lost 2 bases, with 3 bases between them. CDR3 coding DNA: TGTGCCAGCGGAAACACCGGGGAGCTGTTTTTT. Amino acid sequence: CASGNTGELFF.

The V and J genes are TRBV25-1 and TRBJ2-7; 7 nucleotides agree with TRBD1. The CDR3 length is 15 residues. CDR1 and CDR2 (germline): MGHDK, SYGVNS. J was trimmed by 3 bases and V by 2 bases; bases with no gene match: 7. This chain's CDR3 is CASSERGPRDYEQYF. The CDR3 DNA sequence: TGTGCCAGCAGTGAAAGGGGGCCTCGGGACTACGAGCAGTACTTC.

The chain couples TRBV28 to TRBJ1-1; 10 nucleotides match TRBD1. CDR3 length: 16 amino acids. The junction had 11 bases not matched to a gene; V was cut back by 4 bases and J by 6 bases. CDR1 is MDHEN and CDR2 is SYDVKM in the germline V gene. The CDR3 DNA reads as TGTGCCAGCAGTTCCGGATTGACAGGGGGCGCTGCTGAAGCTTTCTTT. Residues: CASSSGLTGGAAEAFF. The full variable domain, in which reference TRBV28 and TRBJ1-1 provide the parts outside the CDR3, is DVKVTQSSRYLVKRTGEKVFLECVQDMDHENMFWYRQDPGLGLRLIYFSYDVKMKEKGDIPEGYSVSREKKERFSLILESASTNQTSMYLCASSSGLTGGAAEAFFGQGTRLTVV.

V gene TRBV11-2 combines with J gene TRBJ1-3; D is uncertain. This CDR3 contains 15 residues. V was clipped by 8 bases and J by 2 bases, with 16 bases between them. Germline V gene sequence: CDR1 SGHAT, CDR2 FQNNGV. CDR3: CASVREAGTGNTIYF. The CDR3 DNA sequence: TGTGCCAGCGTACGGGAAGCGGGTACTGGAAACACCATATATTTT.

This chain connects TRBV5-6 to TRBJ2-4, with D unresolved. The CDR3 spans 14 residues. From germline, CDR1 is SGHDT and CDR2 YYEEEE. Trimming shortened V by 4 bases and J by 13 bases, and 21 bases separated the two germline ends. For the CDR3, the DNA is TGTGCCAGCAGCCTCGGTACTGGTGTCTTGGGGCAGTACTTC. Its translation is CASSLGTGVLGQYF.

The CDR3 DNA sequence: TGTGCCAGCAGTGACAGTAGCTACGAGCAGTACTTC. Protein: CASSDSSYEQYF. The V call is TRBV2, the J call TRBJ2-7; no clear D gene. The CDR3 covers 12 residues. Trimming removed 3 bases at V and 3 bases at J, with 6 bases between. Per the germline V gene, CDR1 is SNHLY and CDR2 is FYNNEI.

The chain uses TRBV3-1 (or the pseudogene TRBV3-2) and TRBJ1-6; D ambiguous. The CDR3 is 16 residues long. Deletions cut 0 bases from V and 0 bases from J, with 6 bases between. Germline CDR1 is LGHDT and CDR2 is YNNKEL (reference sequence). In DNA, the CDR3 is TGTGCCAGCAGCCAAGACACCAGCTCCTATAATTCACCCCTCCACTTT. Translation: CASSQDTSSYNSPLHF.